Following are 6 T cell receptor beta chains from one sample sequenced in a study of beta chain features in type 1 diabetes. Of the isolated RNA, all was reverse transcribed, and so the sequenced material was expressed TCRB transcripts. Profiling relied on immunoSEQ multiplex PCR, and the TCRdb table lists in-frame clones only, not all of them. The sample comprises more than 85,000 clones, almost 40% of which are singletons, and about 0.063% rests with the top ten. The sequenced sample consisted of stem cell memory CD4+ T cells from blood. The receptors originated from a woman aged 18 to 35 in good health.

This clone was counted a few times. The chain employs TRBV11-1 and TRBJ1-1; TRBD1 might be the D (5 bases). Germline V gene lookup returns CDR1 SGHAT and CDR2 FQDESV (reference sequence). The CDR3 sequence is 14 residues long. Trimming shortened V by 1 base and J by 1 base, and 7 bases separated the two germline ends. This CDR3 reads CASSLGQGNTEAFF. CDR3 coding DNA: TGTGCCAGCAGCTTAGGTCAGGGGAACACTGAAGCTTTCTTT. The whole variable domain, remainder taken from reference TRBV11-1 and TRBJ1-1, is EAEVAQSPRYKITEKSQAVAFWCDPISGHATLYWYRQILGQGPELLVQFQDESVVDDSQLPKDRFSAERLKGVDSTLKIQPAELGDSAMYLCASSLGQGNTEAFFGQGTRLTVV.

This clone was counted a single time. CDR3 amino acids: CASSTGLVAYEQYF. The CDR3 DNA is TGTGCCAGCAGCACCGGTTTGGTAGCCTACGAGCAGTACTTC. This chain uses TRBV7-8 with TRBJ2-7; the D is unclear. This CDR3 is 14 amino acids long. V shed 5 bases and J shed 2 bases, with 13 bases lying between them. Per the germline V gene, CDR1 is SGHVS and CDR2 is FQNEAQ.

The chain employs TRBV6-5 and TRBJ2-1; TRBD2 aligns across 8 bases. The V segment lost 11 bases and the J segment 5 bases; nucleotides outside the gene matches: 8. Germline values: CDR1 MNHEY, CDR2 SVGAGI. This CDR3 region has 13 residues. CDR3 DNA sequence: TGTGCCGGGAGCGGGAGAGTCGACAATGAGCAGTTCTTC. It translates to CAGSGRVDNEQFF.

The rearrangement uses TRBV29-1 and TRBJ2-2; TRBD1 aligns across 7 bases. The CDR3 is made up of 13 amino acids. The V gene end was trimmed by 4 bases and the J gene end by 4 bases; junction bases not matched to a gene: 3. Per the germline V gene, CDR1 is SQVTM and CDR2 is ANQGSEA. This CDR3 reads CSVGGQITGELFF. The CDR3 DNA reads TGCAGCGTTGGGGGACAGATCACCGGGGAGCTGTTTTTT.

This clone was observed a handful of times. This chain joins TRBV7-9 and TRBJ2-7, with 7 nucleotides matching TRBD2. This CDR3 contains 17 residues. CDR1 and CDR2 (germline): SEHNR, FQNEAQ (reference sequence). The J segment lost 7 bases and the V segment lost 5 bases, leaving 20 bases of the junction unmatched. The CDR3 coding sequence is TGTGCCAGCAGCCCCCGACGCCCGGGACTACCTGGGGGGGAGCAGTACTTC. Translated, it gives CASSPRRPGLPGGEQYF.

This rearrangement joins TRBV7-3 to TRBJ2-4; perhaps TRBD1 as D (6 bases). Trimming stripped 2 bases from V and 3 bases from J, with 17 bases between. CDR1 is SGHTA and CDR2 is FQGTGA in the germline V gene. The CDR3 is 17 amino acids. The CDR3 DNA is TGTGCCAGCAGCTTATGGGAGCCGGGACAAGGCAAAAACATTCAGTACTTC. Its translation: CASSLWEPGQGKNIQYF.